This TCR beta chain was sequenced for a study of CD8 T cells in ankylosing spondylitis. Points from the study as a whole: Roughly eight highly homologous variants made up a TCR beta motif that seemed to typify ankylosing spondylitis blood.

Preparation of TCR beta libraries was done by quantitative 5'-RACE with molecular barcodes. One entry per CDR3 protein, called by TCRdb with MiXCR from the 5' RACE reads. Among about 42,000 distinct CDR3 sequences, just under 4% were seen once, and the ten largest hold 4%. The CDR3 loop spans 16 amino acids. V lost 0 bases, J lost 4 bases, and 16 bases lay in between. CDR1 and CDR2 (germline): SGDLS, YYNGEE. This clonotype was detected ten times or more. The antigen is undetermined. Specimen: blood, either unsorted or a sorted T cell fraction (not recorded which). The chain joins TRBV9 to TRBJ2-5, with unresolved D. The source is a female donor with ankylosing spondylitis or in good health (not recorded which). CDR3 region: CASSVDGSSPGETQYF. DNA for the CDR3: TGTGCCAGCAGCGTAGATGGCTCCTCGCCGGGAGAGACCCAGTACTTC.